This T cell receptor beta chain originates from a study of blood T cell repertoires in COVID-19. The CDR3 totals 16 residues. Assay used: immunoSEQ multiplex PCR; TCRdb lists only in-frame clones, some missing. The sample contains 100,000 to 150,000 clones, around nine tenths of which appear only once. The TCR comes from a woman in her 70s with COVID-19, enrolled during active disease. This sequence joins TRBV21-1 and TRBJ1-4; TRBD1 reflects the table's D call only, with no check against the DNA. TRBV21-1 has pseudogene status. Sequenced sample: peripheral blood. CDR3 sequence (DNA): TGTGCCAGCAGCCCGGGACAGGGGTTTACTAATGAAAAACTGTTTTTT. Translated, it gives CASSPGQGFTNEKLFF.